A single sample gave rise to the 16 T cell receptor beta chains below, sequenced in a study of blood T cell repertoires in COVID-19. The assay was immunoSEQ multiplex PCR, and TCRdb's table has in-frame clones only and misses some. This repertoire shows 100,000 to 150,000 clones, approximately 83% found once; its top ten account for about 17%. The sequenced material came from peripheral blood. Receptors were obtained from a woman aged 45 to 65 with acute or convalescent COVID-19.

The CDR3 coding sequence is TGTGCCAGCAGCCAAGTCGGGCAGGGAAGAGTATCTAACTATGGCTACACCTTC. Translating gives CASSQVGQGRVSNYGYTF. The V and J genes are TRBV4-2 and TRBJ1-2; the D gene is possibly TRBD1 (5 bases). Deletions cut 1 base from V and 0 bases from J, with 18 bases between. This CDR3 region has 18 residues. Germline CDR1 LGHNA, CDR2 YNFKEQ.

The chain employs TRBV2 and TRBJ1-2; D unresolved. The CDR3 is 15 amino acids. Trimming pared 1 base from V and 3 bases from J, leaving 12 bases between. In germline, CDR1 is SNHLY, CDR2 FYNNEI. Here the CDR3 reads CASSEGQSPYYGYTF. The CDR3 coding sequence is TGTGCCAGCAGTGAAGGGCAGTCGCCGTACTATGGCTACACCTTC.

This rearrangement joins TRBV6-1 to TRBJ1-2; D might be TRBD1 (6 bases). CDR1 and CDR2 (germline): MNHNS, SASEGT. V lost 2 bases and J 8 bases, leaving 18 bases between the germline ends. The CDR3 runs 15 residues. The CDR3: CASSEKGSGEGGYTF. The CDR3 DNA is TGTGCCAGCAGTGAAAAGGGATCAGGGGAAGGCGGCTACACCTTC.

The chain recombines TRBV5-1 with TRBJ1-6; maybe TRBD1 (6 bases). This CDR3 contains 14 residues. CDR1 SGHRS and CDR2 YFSETQ come from the germline V gene. V was pared by 7 bases and J by 7 bases, with 15 bases between. The CDR3 sequence: CASGEGVSNSPLHF. DNA for the CDR3: TGCGCCAGCGGCGAGGGGGTATCCAATTCACCCCTCCACTTT.

This chain uses TRBV11-3 with TRBJ2-3, with 9 bases lining up with TRBD2. Germline lookup yields CDR1 SGHNT and CDR2 YENEEA. This CDR3 contains 15 residues. Trimming removed 4 bases from V and 5 bases from J; junction bases left unmatched: 7. CDR3 in amino acids: CASSSGGGVGDTQYF. As DNA, the CDR3 is TGTGCCAGCAGCTCTGGCGGGGGGGTCGGAGATACGCAGTATTTT.

The rearrangement joins TRBV7-8 to TRBJ1-1; 8 bases match TRBD1. CDR1 and CDR2 from the germline V gene are SGHVS and FQNEAQ. The J segment lost 8 bases and the V segment lost 8 bases, leaving 7 bases of the junction unmatched. The CDR3 extends over 12 amino acids. CDR3 protein: CASGGAGGEAFF. CDR3 sequence (DNA): TGTGCCAGCGGAGGGGCAGGGGGCGAAGCTTTCTTT. The full variable domain, completed using reference TRBV7-8 and TRBJ1-1, is GAGVSQSPRYKVAKRGQDVALRCDPISGHVSLFWYQQALGQGPEFLTYFQNEAQLDKSGLPSDRFFAERPEGSVSTLKIQRTQQEDSAVYLCASGGAGGEAFFGQGTRLTVV.

V usage is TRBV7-2 and J usage is TRBJ2-7; maybe TRBD1 (5 bases). V was pared by 1 base and J by 4 bases, with 11 bases between. This CDR3 is built from 14 residues. CDR1 and CDR2 (germline): SGHTA, FQGNSA. Here the CDR3 DNA reads TGTGCCAGCAGCTTAGATCTAGGGGTTTACGAGCAGTACTTC. It is translated as CASSLDLGVYEQYF.

The gene calls are TRBV19 and TRBJ2-1, with D unresolved. The CDR3 spans 17 residues. Germline-derived CDR1 and CDR2 are LNHDA and SQIVND (reference sequence). V was pared by 0 bases and J by 3 bases, with 15 bases between. As DNA, the CDR3 is TGTGCCAGTAGTATAGAGCACAGCCGTTTCCTCTACAATGAGCAGTTCTTC. Translation gives CASSIEHSRFLYNEQFF.

This clone was recorded a few times. This sequence joins TRBV5-1 and TRBJ2-2, with 9 bases lining up with TRBD2. The V and J ends lost 0 bases and 4 bases, in that order; junction bases with no gene match: 4. The length of the CDR3 is 16 residues. Germline V gene lookup returns CDR1 SGHRS and CDR2 YFSETQ. DNA for the CDR3: TGCGCCAGCAGCTTGGTGCTAGCGGGGAGCACCGGGGAGCTGTTTTTT. Encoded protein: CASSLVLAGSTGELFF.

The sample holds a few counts of this clone. The rearrangement uses TRBV10-3 and TRBJ1-6; the D gene is possibly TRBD1 (6 bases). CDR3 length: 14 residues. Germline V gene sequence: CDR1 ENHRY, CDR2 SYGVKD. V was trimmed by 10 bases and J by 0 bases, leaving 10 bases between them. DNA for the CDR3: TGTGCCACTATGGACAGCTCCTATAATTCACCCCTCCACTTT. Translating it yields CATMDSSYNSPLHF.

The V and J genes are TRBV5-1 and TRBJ2-5; 10 positions agree with TRBD1. The germline CDR1 and CDR2 sequences are SGHRS and YFSETQ. V dropped 1 base and J dropped 4; count of bases not matched to a gene: 7. This CDR3 is 16 amino acids long. Written as DNA, the CDR3 is TGCGCCAGCAGCTTGTCCGAGACAGGGGGCTTAGAGACCCAGTACTTC. Translation gives CASSLSETGGLETQYF.

This chain uses TRBV11-2 with TRBJ1-2; weak D call: TRBD1 (6 bases). The germline gives CDR1 SGHAT, CDR2 FQNNGV. The CDR3 sequence is 13 residues long. The germline V and J ends were trimmed by 7 bases and 8 bases, with 17 bases remaining between them. The CDR3 spells CASTLGGANGYTF. CDR3 bases: TGTGCCAGCACCTTGGGGGGGGCAAACGGCTACACCTTC.

V usage is TRBV19 and J usage is TRBJ1-2, with TRBD1 matching over 8 bases. V lost 3 bases, J lost 4 bases, and 4 bases stayed unmatched. CDR1 is LNHDA, CDR2 SQIVND, per germline (reference sequence). The CDR3 totals 14 residues. The CDR3 DNA reads TGTGCCAGTAGTATGTGGACAGGGACCTATGGCTACACCTTC. This sequence encodes CASSMWTGTYGYTF.

The chain couples TRBV7-9 to TRBJ1-2; 7 bases match TRBD1. The V gene's germline CDR1 is SEHNR and CDR2 FQNEAQ (reference sequence). With V trimmed by 6 bases and J by 4 bases, 11 bases remained unmatched. The CDR3 is 15 residues long. CDR3 region: CASSSGLGGVYGYTF. The CDR3 DNA sequence: TGTGCCAGCAGTTCAGGGTTAGGGGGCGTCTATGGCTACACCTTC.

This clone is a singleton in its sample. V is TRBV19 and J is TRBJ1-2, with D tentatively TRBD1 (5 bases). The germline CDR1 and CDR2 sequences are LNHDA and SQIVND (reference sequence). V was clipped by 3 bases and J by 8 bases, with 16 bases between them. The CDR3 loop spans 14 amino acids. The CDR3 is CASSINGQGSGYTF. The CDR3, as DNA: TGTGCCAGTAGTATTAATGGGCAGGGAAGCGGCTACACCTTC.

The chain has TRBV5-1 and TRBJ1-3; D may be TRBD1 (5 bases). The germline V gene encodes CDR1 SGHRS and CDR2 YFSETQ. This CDR3 comprises 12 residues. Trimming removed 4 bases from V and 10 bases from J, with 12 bases in between. The CDR3 bases are TGCGCCAGCAGCCCCCCAGGGAAGACCATATATTTT. Translating it yields CASSPPGKTIYF.